This entry concerns a single TCR beta chain. No antigen is known for it. The entry originates in a study of T cell repertoires in cytomegalovirus infection. Whole-study context: Both CMV infection and a matching HLA type were indicated by public TCR beta signatures.

Study observations and caveats: HLA-C-restricted CMV clonotypes gave the most frequent clonotype in two of eight donors.

A single record per CDR3 protein comes from TCRdb applying MiXCR to the reads. The data hold approximately 180,000 distinct CDR3 sequences, with around 20% observed a single time. Trimming cost V 1 base and J 6 bases; bases outside gene matches: 8. The CDR3 loop spans 16 amino acids. Germline assignment: CDR1 DFQATT and CDR2 SNEGSKA (reference sequence). The chain carries TRBV20-1 and TRBJ2-2; 10 nucleotides align to TRBD2. This clonotype was obtained from a human donor in good health (CMV status not recorded). Some clones in this sample may be carry-over from other donors' samples. Sequencing was performed on PBMCs. CDR3: CSARVLAGVYAGELFF. CDR3 DNA sequence: TGCAGTGCTAGAGTCCTAGCGGGAGTGTACGCCGGGGAGCTGTTTTTT.